This TCR beta chain emerged from a study of T cell responses to AZD1222 COVID-19 vaccine. Study findings and constraints: Of the AZD1222 recipients, only five to seven were seropositive at baseline. Scientists sampled the repertoires only once the peak T cell response had passed. Donors were chiefly white British, with a greater number of females, and clonal diversity was perhaps underestimated.

Method: immunoSEQ multiplex PCR; TCRdb's copy keeps in-frame clones and lacks some. This sample has approximately 110,000 clones, with about 94% found just once. A remark on this clone: Antigen unknown.

The CDR3 contains 15 residues. After removal of 5 bases from V and 4 bases from J, the junction contained 7 bases not matched to a gene. CDR1 is LNHDA and CDR2 is SQIVND in the germline V gene (reference sequence). V is TRBV19 and J is TRBJ2-3, with 9 bases aligning to TRBD2. Sequenced here: peripheral blood, sampled on day 0 of AZD1222 vaccination. The TCR originated in an adult in good health. The CDR3 loop reads CASSGGGAFPDTQYF. In DNA, the CDR3 is TGTGCCAGTAGTGGCGGGGGGGCCTTCCCAGATACGCAGTATTTT. Complete variable domain (other parts from reference TRBV19 and TRBJ2-3): DGGITQSPKYLFRKEGQNVTLSCEQNLNHDAMYWYRQDPGQGLRLIYYSQIVNDFQKGDIAEGYSVSREKKESFPLTVTSAQKNPTAFYLCASSGGGAFPDTQYFGPGTRLTVL.